This passage covers 6 T cell receptor beta chains from one sample sequenced in a study of blood T cell repertoires in COVID-19. Repertoires were generated with immunoSEQ multiplex PCR, while TCRdb's copy carries only in-frame clones and drops some. The table shows 60,000 to 85,000 clones, with around 83% occurring only once. Material for sequencing was peripheral blood. These receptors were collected from a man aged 80 or over with acute or convalescent COVID-19.

The chain is built from TRBV7-7 and TRBJ1-3; 9 bases line up with TRBD1. Trimming at V came to 5 bases and at J to 4 bases, leaving 6 bases not matched to a gene. This CDR3 comprises 15 residues. The V gene's germline CDR1 is SSHAT and CDR2 FNYEAQ (reference sequence). The CDR3 reads CASSATGGSGNTIYF. The CDR3 bases are TGTGCCAGCAGCGCCACAGGGGGCTCCGGAAACACCATATATTTT.

The chain employs TRBV21-1 and TRBJ1-5. TRBV21-1 constitutes a pseudogene. The CDR3 runs to 15 residues. This CDR3 is CASSKKTSLNQPQHF. The CDR3 bases are TGTGCCAGCAGCAAAAAAACTAGTCTGAATCAGCCCCAGCATTTT.

This clone was seen only once. The genes are TRBV4-2 and TRBJ1-1; D perhaps matches TRBD1 (5 bases). V lost 3 bases and J lost 1, with 6 bases in between. The CDR3 spans 13 residues. Germline lookup yields CDR1 LGHNA and CDR2 YNFKEQ. CDR3 amino acids: CASSQGQNTEAFF. The CDR3 DNA is TGTGCCAGCAGCCAGGGGCAGAACACTGAAGCTTTCTTT.

This chain joins TRBV28 and TRBJ2-1; a weak D match, TRBD2 (6 bases). Germline CDR1 is MDHEN and CDR2 is SYDVKM. V was cut by 6 bases and J by 4 bases, with 10 bases left in between. The CDR3 is made up of 13 amino acids. The CDR3 sequence is CASSRDFYNEQFF. The CDR3 region has the DNA TGTGCCAGCAGCCGGGACTTTTACAATGAGCAGTTCTTC. Full variable domain (remainder filled in from reference TRBV28 and TRBJ2-1): DVKVTQSSRYLVKRTGEKVFLECVQDMDHENMFWYRQDPGLGLRLIYFSYDVKMKEKGDIPEGYSVSREKKERFSLILESASTNQTSMYLCASSRDFYNEQFFGPGTRLTVL.

This clone was seen just once. The chain carries TRBV2 and TRBJ2-3; the D gene is possibly TRBD1 (6 bases). The V gene lost 8 bases and the J gene lost 5 bases, with 14 bases spanning the gap. Germline CDR1 is SNHLY and CDR2 is FYNNEI. The CDR3 length is 13 residues. CDR3 nucleotides: TGTGCCAGCGGTGGGGGCTGGGGAGATACGCAGTATTTT. Amino acid sequence: CASGGGWGDTQYF.

This clone was counted a single time. The chain recombines TRBV2 with TRBJ1-1; the D gene is possibly TRBD1 (5 bases). Trimming removed 7 bases at V and 1 base at J, with 7 bases between. This CDR3 is built from 12 residues. Per the germline V gene, CDR1 is SNHLY and CDR2 is FYNNEI. CDR3 nucleotides: TGTGCCAGCATGGACACGAACACTGAAGCTTTCTTT. Residues: CASMDTNTEAFF.